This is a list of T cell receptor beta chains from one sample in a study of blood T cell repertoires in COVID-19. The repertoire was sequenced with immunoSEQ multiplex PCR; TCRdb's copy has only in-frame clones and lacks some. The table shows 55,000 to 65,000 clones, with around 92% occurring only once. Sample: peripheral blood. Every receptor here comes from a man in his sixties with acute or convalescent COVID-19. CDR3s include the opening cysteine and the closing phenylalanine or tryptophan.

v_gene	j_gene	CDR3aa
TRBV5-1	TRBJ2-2	CASSLEGVSGELFF
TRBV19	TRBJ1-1	CASSLRTGTNTEAFF
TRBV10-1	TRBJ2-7	CASSFPYEQYF
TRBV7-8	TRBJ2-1	CASSLLAGTANEQFF
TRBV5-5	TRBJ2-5	CASTSWPEGPQETQYF
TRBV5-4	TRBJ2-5	CASSLAGGDETQYF
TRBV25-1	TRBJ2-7	CASSEGEGQYF
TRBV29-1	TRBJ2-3	CSVAREGDTQYF
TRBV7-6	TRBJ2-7	CASSSLFTSGRYSYEQYF
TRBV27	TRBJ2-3	CASSHRLAGSTDTQYF
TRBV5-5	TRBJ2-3	CASSPGQVLSTDTQYF
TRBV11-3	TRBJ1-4	CASSSPSGAGEKLFF
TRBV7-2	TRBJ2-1	CASSSRGLSYNEQFF
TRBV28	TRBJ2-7	CASISGSEQYF
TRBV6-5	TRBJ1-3	CASSLNRDSGNTIYF
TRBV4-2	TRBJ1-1	CASSQVQRNTEAFF
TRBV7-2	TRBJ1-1	CASSRQGSTEAFF
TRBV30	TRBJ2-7	CAWSVPSYEQYF
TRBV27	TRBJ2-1	CASSLSRTGHNEQFF
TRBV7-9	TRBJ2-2	CASPVPVGELFF
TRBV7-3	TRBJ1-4	CASSLGETNEKLFF
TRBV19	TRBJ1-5	CASSIEARPNQPQHF
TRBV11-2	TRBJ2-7	CASSRIQGHYEQYF
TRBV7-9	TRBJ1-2	CASSLAAGPGLYGYTF
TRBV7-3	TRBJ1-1	CASSSTGFEAFF
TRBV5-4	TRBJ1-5	CASSFEGTNQPQHF
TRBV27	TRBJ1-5	CASSLGGGANQPQHF
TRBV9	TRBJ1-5	CASSPTSRPDQPQHF
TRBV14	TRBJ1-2	CASSQDQGVIGYTF
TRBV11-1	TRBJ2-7	CASSPGARSYEQYF
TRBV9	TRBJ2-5	CASSLEDRLGAETQYF
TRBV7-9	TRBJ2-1	CASSQAGYGVRDEQFF
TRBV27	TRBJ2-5	CASSLCQETQYF
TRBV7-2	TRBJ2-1	CASSHGQGSANEQFF
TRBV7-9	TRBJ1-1	CASSQEDRVAFF
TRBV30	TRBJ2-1	CAWIPGVNEQFF